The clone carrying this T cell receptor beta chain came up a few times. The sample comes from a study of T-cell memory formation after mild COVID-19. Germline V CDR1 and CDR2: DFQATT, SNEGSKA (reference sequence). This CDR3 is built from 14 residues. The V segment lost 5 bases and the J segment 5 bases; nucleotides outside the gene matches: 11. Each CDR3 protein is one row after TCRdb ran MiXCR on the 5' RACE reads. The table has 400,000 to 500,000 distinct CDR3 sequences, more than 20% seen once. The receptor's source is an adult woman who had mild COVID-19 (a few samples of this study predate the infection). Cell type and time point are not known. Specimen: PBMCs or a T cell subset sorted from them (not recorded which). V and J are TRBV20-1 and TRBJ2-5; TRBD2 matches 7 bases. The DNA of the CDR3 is TGCAGTGCTCGGCGGGAGCCTGGGGGTGAGACCCAGTACTTC. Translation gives CSARREPGGETQYF.